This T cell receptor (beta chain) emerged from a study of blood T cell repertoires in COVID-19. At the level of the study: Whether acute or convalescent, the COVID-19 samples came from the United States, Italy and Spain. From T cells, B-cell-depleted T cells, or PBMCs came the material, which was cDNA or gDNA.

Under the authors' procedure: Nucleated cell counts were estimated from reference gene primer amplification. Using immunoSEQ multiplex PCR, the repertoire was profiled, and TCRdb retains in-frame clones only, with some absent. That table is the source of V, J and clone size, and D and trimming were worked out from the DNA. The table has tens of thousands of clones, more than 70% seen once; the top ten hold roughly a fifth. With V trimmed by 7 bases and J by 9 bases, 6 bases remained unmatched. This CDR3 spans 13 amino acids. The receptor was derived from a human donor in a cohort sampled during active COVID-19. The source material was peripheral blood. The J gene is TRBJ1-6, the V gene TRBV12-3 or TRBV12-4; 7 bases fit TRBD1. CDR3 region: CASIRQGVSPLHF. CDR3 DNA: TGTGCCAGCATCAGGCAGGGGGTTTCACCCCTCCACTTT.